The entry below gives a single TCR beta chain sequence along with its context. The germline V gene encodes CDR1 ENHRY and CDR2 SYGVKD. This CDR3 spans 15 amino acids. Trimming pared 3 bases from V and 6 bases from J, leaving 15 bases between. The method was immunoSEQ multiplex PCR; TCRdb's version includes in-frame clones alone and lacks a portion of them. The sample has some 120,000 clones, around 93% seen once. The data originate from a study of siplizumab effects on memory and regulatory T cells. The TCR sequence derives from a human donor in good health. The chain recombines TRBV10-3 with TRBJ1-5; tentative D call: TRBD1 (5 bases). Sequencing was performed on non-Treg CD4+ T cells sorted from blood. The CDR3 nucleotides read TGTGCCATCAGTGAAAAGGGAGAGGGGCGTCAGCCCCAGCATTTT. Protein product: CAISEKGEGRQPQHF.